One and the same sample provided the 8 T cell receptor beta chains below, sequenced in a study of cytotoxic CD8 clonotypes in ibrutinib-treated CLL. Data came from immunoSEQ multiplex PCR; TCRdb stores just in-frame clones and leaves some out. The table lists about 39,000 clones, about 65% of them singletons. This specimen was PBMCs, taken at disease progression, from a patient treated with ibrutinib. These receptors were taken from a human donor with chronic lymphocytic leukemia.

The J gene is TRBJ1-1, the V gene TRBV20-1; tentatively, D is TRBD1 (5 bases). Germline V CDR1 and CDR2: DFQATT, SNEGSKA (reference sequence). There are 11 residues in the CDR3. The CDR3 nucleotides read TGCAGATACAGGTCGAACACTGAAGCTTTCTTT. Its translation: CRYRSNTEAFF.

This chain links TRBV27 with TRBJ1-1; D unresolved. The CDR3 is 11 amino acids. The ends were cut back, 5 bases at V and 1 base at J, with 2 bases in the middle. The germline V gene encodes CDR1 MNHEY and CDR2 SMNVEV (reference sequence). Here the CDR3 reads CASSKNTEAFF. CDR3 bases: TGTGCCAGCAGTAAGAACACTGAAGCTTTCTTT.

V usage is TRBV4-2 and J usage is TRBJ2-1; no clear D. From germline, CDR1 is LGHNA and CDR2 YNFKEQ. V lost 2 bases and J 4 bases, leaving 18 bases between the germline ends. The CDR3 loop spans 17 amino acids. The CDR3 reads CASSQRAMTSAYNEQFF. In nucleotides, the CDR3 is TGTGCCAGCAGCCAACGGGCGATGACCTCCGCTTACAATGAGCAGTTCTTC.

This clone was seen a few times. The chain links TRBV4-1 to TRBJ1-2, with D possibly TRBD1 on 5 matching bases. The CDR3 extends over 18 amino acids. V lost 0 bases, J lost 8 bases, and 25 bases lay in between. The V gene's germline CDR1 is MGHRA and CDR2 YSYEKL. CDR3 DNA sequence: TGCGCCAGCAGCCAAGATAGTTGGAGCGCCAGGGTCGTGGGAGGCTACACCTTC. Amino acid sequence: CASSQDSWSARVVGGYTF.

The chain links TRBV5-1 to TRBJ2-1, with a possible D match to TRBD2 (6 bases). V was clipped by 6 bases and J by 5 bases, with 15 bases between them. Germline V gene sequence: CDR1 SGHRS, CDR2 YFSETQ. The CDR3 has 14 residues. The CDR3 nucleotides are TGCGCCAGCAATTCTGGATGGGGGGACAATGAGCAGTTCTTC. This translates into CASNSGWGDNEQFF.

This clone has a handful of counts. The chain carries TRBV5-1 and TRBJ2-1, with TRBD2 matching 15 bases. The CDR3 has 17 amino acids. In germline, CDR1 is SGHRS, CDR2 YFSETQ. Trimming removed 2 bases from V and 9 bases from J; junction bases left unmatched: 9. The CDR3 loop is CASSLQGTSGRIGEQFF. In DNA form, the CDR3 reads TGCGCCAGCAGCTTACAGGGGACTAGCGGGAGGATTGGTGAGCAGTTCTTC.

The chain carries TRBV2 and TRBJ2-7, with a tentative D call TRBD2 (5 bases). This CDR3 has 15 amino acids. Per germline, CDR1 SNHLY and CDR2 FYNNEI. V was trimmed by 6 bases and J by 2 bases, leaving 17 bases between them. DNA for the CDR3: TGTGCCAGCAGGGACCTCGTTGAGGGTCCCTACGAGCAGTACTTC. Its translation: CASRDLVEGPYEQYF.

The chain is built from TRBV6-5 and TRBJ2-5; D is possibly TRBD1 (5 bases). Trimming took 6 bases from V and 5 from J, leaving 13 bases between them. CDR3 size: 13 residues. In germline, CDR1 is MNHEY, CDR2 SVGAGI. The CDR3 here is CASSPSRAETQYF. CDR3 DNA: TGTGCCAGCAGCCCCAGCAGGGCGGAGACCCAGTACTTC.